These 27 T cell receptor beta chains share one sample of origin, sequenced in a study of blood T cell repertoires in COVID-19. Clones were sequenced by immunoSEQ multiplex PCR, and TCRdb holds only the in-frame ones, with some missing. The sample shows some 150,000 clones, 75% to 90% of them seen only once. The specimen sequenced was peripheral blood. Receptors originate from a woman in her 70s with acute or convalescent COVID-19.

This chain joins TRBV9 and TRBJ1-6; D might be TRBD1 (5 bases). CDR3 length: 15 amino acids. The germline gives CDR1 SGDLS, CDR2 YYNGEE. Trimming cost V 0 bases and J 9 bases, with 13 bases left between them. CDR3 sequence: CASSVEAGPPSPLHF. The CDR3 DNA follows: TGTGCCAGCAGCGTAGAGGCAGGGCCCCCTTCACCCCTCCACTTT. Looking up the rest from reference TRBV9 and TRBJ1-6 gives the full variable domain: DSGVTQTPKHLITATGQRVTLRCSPRSGDLSVYWYQQSLDQGLQFLIQYYNGEERAKGNILERFSAQQFPDLHSELNLSSLELGDSALYFCASSVEAGPPSPLHFGNGTRLTVT.

In DNA form, the CDR3 reads TGCGCCAGCAGTCTCGGACAGGGGTGGGGCTACACCTTC. Translated, it gives CASSLGQGWGYTF. The chain has TRBV5-1 and TRBJ1-2; 9 positions match TRBD1. CDR3 length: 13 residues. The germline V gene encodes CDR1 SGHRS and CDR2 YFSETQ. With V trimmed by 5 bases and J by 8 bases, 7 bases remained unmatched.

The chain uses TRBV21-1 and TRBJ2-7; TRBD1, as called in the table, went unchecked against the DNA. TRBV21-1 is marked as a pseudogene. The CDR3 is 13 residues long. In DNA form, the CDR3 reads TGTGCCAGCACCTGGGACAGTTCTGACGAGCAGTACTTC. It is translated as CASTWDSSDEQYF.

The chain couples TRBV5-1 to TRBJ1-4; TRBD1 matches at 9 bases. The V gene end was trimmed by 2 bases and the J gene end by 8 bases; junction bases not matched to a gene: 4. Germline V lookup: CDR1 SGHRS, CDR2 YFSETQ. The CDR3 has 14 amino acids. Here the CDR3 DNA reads TGCGCCAGCAGCTTACAGGGGGCAGGGGAAAAACTGTTTTTT. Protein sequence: CASSLQGAGEKLFF.

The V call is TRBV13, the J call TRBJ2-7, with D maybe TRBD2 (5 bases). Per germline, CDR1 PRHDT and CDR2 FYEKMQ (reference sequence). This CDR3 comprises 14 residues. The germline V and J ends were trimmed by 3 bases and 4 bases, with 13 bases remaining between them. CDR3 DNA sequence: TGTGCCAGCAGCTTTAGGCAGCGGTCTTACGAGCAGTACTTC. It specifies CASSFRQRSYEQYF.

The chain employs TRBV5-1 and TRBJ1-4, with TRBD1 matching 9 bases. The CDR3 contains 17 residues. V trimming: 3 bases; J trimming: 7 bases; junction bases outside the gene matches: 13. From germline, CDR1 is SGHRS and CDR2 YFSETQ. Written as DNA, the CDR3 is TGCGCCAGCAGCTCTACGGGACAGGGCGTATTCAGTGAAAAACTGTTTTTT. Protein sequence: CASSSTGQGVFSEKLFF.

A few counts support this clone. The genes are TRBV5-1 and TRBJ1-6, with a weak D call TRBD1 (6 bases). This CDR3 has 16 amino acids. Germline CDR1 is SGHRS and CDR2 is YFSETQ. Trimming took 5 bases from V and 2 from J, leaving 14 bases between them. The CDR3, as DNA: TGCGCCAGCAGTGCCGACAGGCCGACCTATAATTCACCCCTCCACTTT. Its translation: CASSADRPTYNSPLHF.

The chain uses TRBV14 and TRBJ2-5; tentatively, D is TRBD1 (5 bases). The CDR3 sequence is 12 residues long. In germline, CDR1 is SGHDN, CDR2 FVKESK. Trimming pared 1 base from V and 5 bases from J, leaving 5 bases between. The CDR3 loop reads CASSQAGETQYF. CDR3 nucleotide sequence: TGTGCCAGCAGCCAAGCAGGGGAGACCCAGTACTTC.

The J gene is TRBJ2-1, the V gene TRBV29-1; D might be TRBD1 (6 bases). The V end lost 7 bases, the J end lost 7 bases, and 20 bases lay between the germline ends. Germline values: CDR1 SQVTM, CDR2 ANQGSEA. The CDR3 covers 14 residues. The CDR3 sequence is CSAPGHSTANEQFF. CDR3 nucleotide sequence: TGCAGCGCTCCGGGACACTCAACGGCGAATGAGCAGTTCTTC.

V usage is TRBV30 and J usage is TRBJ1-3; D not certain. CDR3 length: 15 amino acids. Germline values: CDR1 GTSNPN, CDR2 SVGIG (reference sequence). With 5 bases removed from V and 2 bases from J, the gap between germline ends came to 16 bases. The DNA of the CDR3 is TGTGCCTGGTGTGCAACAGCGAGGGCTGGAAACACCATATATTTT. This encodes CAWCATARAGNTIYF.

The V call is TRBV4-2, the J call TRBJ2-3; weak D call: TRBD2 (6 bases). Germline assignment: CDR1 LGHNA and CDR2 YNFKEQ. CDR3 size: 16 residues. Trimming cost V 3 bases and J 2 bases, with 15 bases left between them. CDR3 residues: CASSHYTGDPTDTQYF. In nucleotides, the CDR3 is TGTGCCAGCAGCCATTATACGGGGGACCCCACAGATACGCAGTATTTT.

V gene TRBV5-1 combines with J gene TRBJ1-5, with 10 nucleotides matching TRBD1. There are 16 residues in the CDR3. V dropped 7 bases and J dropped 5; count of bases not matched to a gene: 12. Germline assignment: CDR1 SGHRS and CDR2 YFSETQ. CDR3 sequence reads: CASGGTGERTDQPQHF. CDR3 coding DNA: TGCGCCAGCGGGGGGACAGGGGAAAGAACGGATCAGCCCCAGCATTTT.

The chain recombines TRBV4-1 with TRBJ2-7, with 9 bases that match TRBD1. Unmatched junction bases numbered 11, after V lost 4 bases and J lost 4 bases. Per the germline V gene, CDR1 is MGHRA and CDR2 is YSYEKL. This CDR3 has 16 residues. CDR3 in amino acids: CASSPYLTGGFYEQYF. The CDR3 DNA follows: TGCGCCAGCAGCCCTTATTTGACAGGGGGGTTTTACGAGCAGTACTTC.

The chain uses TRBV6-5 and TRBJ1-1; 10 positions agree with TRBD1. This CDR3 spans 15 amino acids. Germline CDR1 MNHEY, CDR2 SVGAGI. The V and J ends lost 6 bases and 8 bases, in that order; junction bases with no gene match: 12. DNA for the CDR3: TGTGCCAGCAGAGGGCGGGGACAGGGGCCGGCAGAAGCTTTCTTT. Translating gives CASRGRGQGPAEAFF.

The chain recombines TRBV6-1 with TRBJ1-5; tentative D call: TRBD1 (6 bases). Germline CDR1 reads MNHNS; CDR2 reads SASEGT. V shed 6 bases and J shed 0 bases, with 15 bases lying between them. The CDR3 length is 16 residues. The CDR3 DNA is TGTGCCAGCAGCGAATGGGGGGGCCCTAGCAATCAGCCCCAGCATTTT. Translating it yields CASSEWGGPSNQPQHF.

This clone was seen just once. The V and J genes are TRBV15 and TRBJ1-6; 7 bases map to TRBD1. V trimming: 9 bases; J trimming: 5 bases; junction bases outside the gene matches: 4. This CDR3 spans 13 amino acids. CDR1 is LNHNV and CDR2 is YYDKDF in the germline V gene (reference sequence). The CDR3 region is CATGGLNNSPLHF. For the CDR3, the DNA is TGTGCCACAGGGGGCCTGAATAATTCACCCCTCCACTTT.

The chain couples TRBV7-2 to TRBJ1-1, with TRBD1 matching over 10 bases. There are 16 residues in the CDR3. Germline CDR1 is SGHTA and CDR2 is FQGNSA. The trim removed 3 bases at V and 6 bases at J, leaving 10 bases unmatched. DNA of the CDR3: TGTGCCAGCAGCTTGGCGGGGACAGGGGTTTGGGCTGAAGCTTTCTTT. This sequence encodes CASSLAGTGVWAEAFF. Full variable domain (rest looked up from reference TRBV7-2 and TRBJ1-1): GAGVSQSPSNKVTEKGKDVELRCDPISGHTALYWYRQSLGQGLEFLIYFQGNSAPDKSGLPSDRFSAERTGGSVSTLTIQRTQQEDSAVYLCASSLAGTGVWAEAFFGQGTRLTVV.

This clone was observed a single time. CDR3 sequence reads: CASSRPGQGVEAFF. The CDR3 nucleotides are TGTGCCAGTAGTAGACCGGGACAGGGTGTTGAAGCTTTCTTT. The chain employs TRBV19 and TRBJ1-1, with 9 bases identical to TRBD1. The CDR3 is 14 amino acids. V lost 4 bases and J lost 7; bases outside the gene matches: 7. The V gene's germline CDR1 is LNHDA and CDR2 SQIVND (reference sequence). The whole variable domain, remainder taken from reference TRBV19 and TRBJ1-1, is DGGITQSPKYLFRKEGQNVTLSCEQNLNHDAMYWYRQDPGQGLRLIYYSQIVNDFQKGDIAEGYSVSREKKESFPLTVTSAQKNPTAFYLCASSRPGQGVEAFFGQGTRLTVV.

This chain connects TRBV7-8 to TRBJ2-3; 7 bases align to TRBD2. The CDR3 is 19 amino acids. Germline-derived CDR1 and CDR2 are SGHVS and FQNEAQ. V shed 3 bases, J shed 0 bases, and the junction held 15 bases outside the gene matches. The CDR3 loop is CASSFASPRGTSSTDTQYF. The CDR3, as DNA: TGTGCCAGCAGCTTTGCGTCTCCGCGGGGGACCTCTAGCACAGATACGCAGTATTTT. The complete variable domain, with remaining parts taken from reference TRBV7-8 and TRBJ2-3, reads GAGVSQSPRYKVAKRGQDVALRCDPISGHVSLFWYQQALGQGPEFLTYFQNEAQLDKSGLPSDRFFAERPEGSVSTLKIQRTQQEDSAVYLCASSFASPRGTSSTDTQYFGPGTRLTVL.

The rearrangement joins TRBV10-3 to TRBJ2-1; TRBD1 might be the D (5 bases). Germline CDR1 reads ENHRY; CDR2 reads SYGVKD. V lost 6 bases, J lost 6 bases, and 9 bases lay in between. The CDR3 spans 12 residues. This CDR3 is CAIRGLGNEQFF. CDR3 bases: TGTGCCATCAGGGGGCTGGGCAATGAGCAGTTCTTC.

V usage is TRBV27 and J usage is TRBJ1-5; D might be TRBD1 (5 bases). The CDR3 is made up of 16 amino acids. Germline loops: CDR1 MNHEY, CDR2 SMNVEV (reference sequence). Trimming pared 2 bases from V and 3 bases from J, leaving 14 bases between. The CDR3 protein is CASSLKPGGTNQPQHF. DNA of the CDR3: TGTGCCAGCAGTTTAAAGCCGGGGGGGACCAATCAGCCCCAGCATTTT.

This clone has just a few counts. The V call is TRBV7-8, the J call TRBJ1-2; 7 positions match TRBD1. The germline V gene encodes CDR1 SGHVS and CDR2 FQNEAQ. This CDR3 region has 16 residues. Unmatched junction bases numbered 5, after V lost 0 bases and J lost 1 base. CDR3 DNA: TGTGCCAGCAGCTTAGCTAGGGGGCGGGTTAACTATGGCTACACCTTC. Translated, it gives CASSLARGRVNYGYTF.

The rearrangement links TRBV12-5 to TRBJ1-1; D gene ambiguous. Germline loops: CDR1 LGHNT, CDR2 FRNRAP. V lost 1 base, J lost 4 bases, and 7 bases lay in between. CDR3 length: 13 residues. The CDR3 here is CASGLGSFTEAFF. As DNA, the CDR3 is TGTGCTAGTGGTTTGGGCAGTTTCACTGAAGCTTTCTTT.

CDR3 nucleotides: TGTGCCAGCACAAAAGTTGGGGGCCATGGAGATACGCAGTATTTT. Its translation is CASTKVGGHGDTQYF. J is TRBJ2-3 and V is TRBV9, with D possibly TRBD1 on 6 matching bases. V was trimmed by 6 bases and J by 5 bases, leaving 19 bases between them. CDR3 length: 15 residues. Germline V gene lookup returns CDR1 SGDLS and CDR2 YYNGEE.

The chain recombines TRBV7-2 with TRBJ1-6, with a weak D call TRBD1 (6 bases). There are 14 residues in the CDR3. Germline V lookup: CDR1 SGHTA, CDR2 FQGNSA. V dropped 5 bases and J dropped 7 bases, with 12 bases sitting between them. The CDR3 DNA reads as TGTGCCAGCAGCCCGGGACAAGCCAATTCACCCCTCCACTTT. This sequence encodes CASSPGQANSPLHF.

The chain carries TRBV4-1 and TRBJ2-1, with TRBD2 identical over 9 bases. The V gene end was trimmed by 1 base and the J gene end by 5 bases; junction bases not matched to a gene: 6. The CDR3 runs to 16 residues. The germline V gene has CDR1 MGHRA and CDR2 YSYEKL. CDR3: CASSQVGSGGHNEQFF. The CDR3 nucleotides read TGCGCCAGCAGCCAAGTCGGGAGCGGGGGGCACAATGAGCAGTTCTTC.

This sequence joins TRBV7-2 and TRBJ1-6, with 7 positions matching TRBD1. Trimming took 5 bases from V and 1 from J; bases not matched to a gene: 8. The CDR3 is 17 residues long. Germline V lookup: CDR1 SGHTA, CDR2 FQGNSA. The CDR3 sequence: CASSPRQGSSYNSPLHF. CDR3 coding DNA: TGTGCCAGCAGCCCCAGACAGGGAAGTTCCTATAATTCACCCCTCCACTTT.